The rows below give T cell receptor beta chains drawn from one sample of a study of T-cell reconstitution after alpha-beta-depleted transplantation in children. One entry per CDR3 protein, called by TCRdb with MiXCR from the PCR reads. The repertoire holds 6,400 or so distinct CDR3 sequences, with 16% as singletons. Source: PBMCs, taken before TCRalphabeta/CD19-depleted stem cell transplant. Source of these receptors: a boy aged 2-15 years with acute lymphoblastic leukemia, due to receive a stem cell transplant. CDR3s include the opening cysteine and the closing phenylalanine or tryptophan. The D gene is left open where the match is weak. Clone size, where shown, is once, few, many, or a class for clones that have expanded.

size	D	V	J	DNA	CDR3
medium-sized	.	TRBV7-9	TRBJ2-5	TGTGCCAGCAGCTTAGGGGTGGGTACAAGAGAGACCCAGTACTTC	CASSLGVGTRETQYF
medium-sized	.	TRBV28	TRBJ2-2	TGTGCCAGCAGTTTACTGGGTCTAATGCCCGGGGAGCTGTTTTTT	CASSLLGLMPGELFF
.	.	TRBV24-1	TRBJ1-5	TGTGCCACCAGTGGCGACACCTATAGCAATCAGCCCCAGCATTTT	CATSGDTYSNQPQHF
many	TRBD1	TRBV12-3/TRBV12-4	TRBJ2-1	TGTGCCAGCAATCCGAGGGGGCTCACTAATGAGCAGTTCTTC	CASNPRGLTNEQFF
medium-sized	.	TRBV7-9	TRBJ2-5	TGTGCCAGCAGCCACGCCCAAGAGACCCAGTACTTC	CASSHAQETQYF
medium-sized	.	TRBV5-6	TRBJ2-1	TGTGCCAGCAGCTTAGGTGGAGGGCCCTACAATGAGCAGTTCTTC	CASSLGGGPYNEQFF
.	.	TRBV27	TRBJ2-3	TGTGCCAGCAGTCAGGCCTTGTGGCAGGGCATGAGCACAGATACGCAGTATTTT	CASSQALWQGMSTDTQYF
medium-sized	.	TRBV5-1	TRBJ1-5	TGCGCCAGCAGCTTGGGAGCCAATCAGCCCCAGCATTTT	CASSLGANQPQHF
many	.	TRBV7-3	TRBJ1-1	TGTGCCAGCAGCTTAATGGGACAGAACACTGAAGCTTTCTTT	CASSLMGQNTEAFF
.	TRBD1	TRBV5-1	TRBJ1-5	TGCGCCAGCAGTGACAGGGGGATCAATCAGCCCCAGCATTTT	CASSDRGINQPQHF
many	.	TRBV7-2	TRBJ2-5	TGTGCCAGCAGCTTAGGGGGGAACCAAGAGACCCAGTACTTC	CASSLGGNQETQYF
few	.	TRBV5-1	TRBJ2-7	TGCGCCAGCAGTCCCCGGGGCGACTACGAGCAGTACTTC	CASSPRGDYEQYF
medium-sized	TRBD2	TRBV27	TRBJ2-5	TGTGCCAGCAGTATACTAGCGGGGGGCCCACAAGAGACCCAGTACTTC	CASSILAGGPQETQYF
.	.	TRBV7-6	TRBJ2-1	TGTGCCAGCAGCTTAGGGGGGCACGAGCAGTTCTTC	CASSLGGHEQFF
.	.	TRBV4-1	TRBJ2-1	TGCGCCAGCTCTCCACTAACCACCTCCTACAATGAGCAGTTCTTC	CASSPLTTSYNEQFF
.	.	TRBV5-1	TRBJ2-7	TGCGCCAGCAGCAGAAGGACGGCTGTCTCCTACGAGCAGTACTTC	CASSRRTAVSYEQYF
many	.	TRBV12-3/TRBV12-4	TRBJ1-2	TGTGCCAGCCAAGGGTTAGGAGGCTACACCTTC	CASQGLGGYTF
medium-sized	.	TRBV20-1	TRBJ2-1	TGCAGTGTCTCCTACAATGAGCAGTTCTTC	CSVSYNEQFF
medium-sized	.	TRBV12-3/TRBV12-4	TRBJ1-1	TGTGCCAGCAGTTTAGACGTAGGCGCGAAGACTGAAGCTTTCTTT	CASSLDVGAKTEAFF
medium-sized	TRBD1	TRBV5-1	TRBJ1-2	TGCGCCAGCAGCTTGAACAGGGGGCGCAACTATGGCTACACCTTC	CASSLNRGRNYGYTF
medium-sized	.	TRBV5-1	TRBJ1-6	TGCGCCAGCAGCCCGGCTTCGGATTCACCCCTCCACTTT	CASSPASDSPLHF
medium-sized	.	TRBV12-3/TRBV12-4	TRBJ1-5	TGTGCCAGCAGTATACGGACGGATAGCAATCAGCCCCAGCATTTT	CASSIRTDSNQPQHF
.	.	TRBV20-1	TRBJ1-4	TGCAGTGCCATGGTTTCGCGGGGCAATGAAAAACTGTTTTTT	CSAMVSRGNEKLFF
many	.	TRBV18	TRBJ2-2	TGTGCCAGCCACTCGTCCGGTGGGGCCGGGGAGCTGTTTTTT	CASHSSGGAGELFF
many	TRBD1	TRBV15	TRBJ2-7	TGTGCCACCAGCAGAGTCGTGGGGACAGGGGGTAACTACGAGCAGTACTTC	CATSRVVGTGGNYEQYF
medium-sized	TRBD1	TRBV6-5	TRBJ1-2	TGTGCCAGCGAGCGCGGGACAGGGTTAGGTGGCTACACCTTC	CASERGTGLGGYTF
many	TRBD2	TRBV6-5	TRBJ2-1	TGTGCCAGCAGTTACACTAGCGGGGGGGCCGATGAGCAGTTCTTC	CASSYTSGGADEQFF
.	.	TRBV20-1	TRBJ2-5	TGCAGTGCTAGAGATTTAGGAGATAATGGTGTAGGGACCCAGTACTTC	CSARDLGDNGVGTQYF
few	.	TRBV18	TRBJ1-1	TGTGCCAGCTCGGATGGAGGGGCGAACACTGAAGCTTTCTTT	CASSDGGANTEAFF
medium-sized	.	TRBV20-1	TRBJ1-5	TGCAGTGCTAGCCAGGGAAGAAATCAGCCCCAGCATTTT	CSASQGRNQPQHF
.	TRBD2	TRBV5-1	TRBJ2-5	TGCGCCAGCAGCTTGGGGCGGGAGGAGCTGGAGACCCAGTACTTC	CASSLGREELETQYF
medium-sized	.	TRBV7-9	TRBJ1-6	TGTGCCAGCAGTGAGGGGTGGGTTTCACCCCTCCACTTT	CASSEGWVSPLHF
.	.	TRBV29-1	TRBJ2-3	TGCAGCGCCACGTCCCCCTCAGGGGCTTGGATAGATACGCAGTATTTT	CSATSPSGAWIDTQYF
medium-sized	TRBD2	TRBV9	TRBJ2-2	TGTGCCAGCAGCCAACAGACTAGCGGGGGAAACGGGGAGCTGTTTTTT	CASSQQTSGGNGELFF
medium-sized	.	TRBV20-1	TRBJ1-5	TGCAGTGCTAGGGGGGCACCCGGGGGCAATCAGCCCCAGCATTTT	CSARGAPGGNQPQHF
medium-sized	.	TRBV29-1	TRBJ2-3	TGCAGCGCTGATCCCCTAGATACGCAGTATTTT	CSADPLDTQYF
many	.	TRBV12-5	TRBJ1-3	TGTGCTAGTGGCCAGATAAGGCTTACTGGAAACACCATATATTTT	CASGQIRLTGNTIYF
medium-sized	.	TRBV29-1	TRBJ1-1	TGCAGCGTTGTGGCAAAGGTGAACACTGAAGCTTTCTTT	CSVVAKVNTEAFF
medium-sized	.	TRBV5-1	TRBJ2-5	TGCGCCAGCAGCCGGGGGCGCGCAGAGACCCAGTACTTC	CASSRGRAETQYF
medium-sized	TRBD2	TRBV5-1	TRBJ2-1	TGCGCCAGCAGCTTGGTCGTAGCGGGGGGGGGAAATGAGCAGTTCTTC	CASSLVVAGGGNEQFF
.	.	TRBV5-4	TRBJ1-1	TGTGCCAGCAGCTTGGTAAAGGGGAAGGCTGAAGCTTTCTTT	CASSLVKGKAEAFF
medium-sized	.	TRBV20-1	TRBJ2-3	TGCAGTGCCTCACCGGGAACCCGCACAGATACGCAGTATTTT	CSASPGTRTDTQYF
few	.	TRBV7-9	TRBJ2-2	TGTGCCAGCAGCTCTACAAACACCGGGGAGCTGTTTTTT	CASSSTNTGELFF
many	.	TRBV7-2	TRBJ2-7	TGTGCCAGCAGCCGAGAGTACGAGCAGTACTTC	CASSREYEQYF
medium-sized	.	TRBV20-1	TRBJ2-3	TGCAGTGCTAGATTGTCGGAACGGCAGTATTTT	CSARLSERQYF
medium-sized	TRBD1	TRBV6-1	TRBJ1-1	TGTGCCCTACGGACAGGGGTCATGAACACTGAAGCTTTCTTT	CALRTGVMNTEAFF
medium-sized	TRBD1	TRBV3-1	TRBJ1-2	TGTGCCAGCAGCCAAGTGACAGGGAACTATGGCTACACCTTC	CASSQVTGNYGYTF
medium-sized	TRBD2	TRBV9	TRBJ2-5	TGTGCCAGCAGCGCAGGGTTACTAGCGGCCTCGGAGACCCAGTACTTC	CASSAGLLAASETQYF
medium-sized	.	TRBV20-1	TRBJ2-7	TGCAGTGCCTCTGTTAGCCGGGGACCCCCTAGCAGGGAGCAGTACTTC	CSASVSRGPPSREQYF
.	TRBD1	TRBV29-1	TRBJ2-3	TGCAGCGCCTCGGGACAGCTCAGCCCAGATACGCAGTATTTT	CSASGQLSPDTQYF
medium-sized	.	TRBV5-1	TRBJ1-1	TGCGCCAGCAACCGGGACGGCTCCCGGGTAGACGCTTTCTTT	CASNRDGSRVDAFF
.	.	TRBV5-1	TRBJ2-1	TGCGCCAGCAGCTCAGTGATCGGCTATGAGCAGTTCTTC	CASSSVIGYEQFF
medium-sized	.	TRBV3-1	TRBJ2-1	TGTGCCAGCAGCCAATTCCCCGGAAGCTACAATGAGCAGTTCTTC	CASSQFPGSYNEQFF
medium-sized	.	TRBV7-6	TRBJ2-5	TGTGCCAGCAGCTTTCTCGGGGGGCATAAAGAGACCCAGTACTTC	CASSFLGGHKETQYF
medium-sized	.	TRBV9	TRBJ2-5	TGTGCCAGCAGCGACGCGAGGGTTGGGGAGACCCAGTACTTC	CASSDARVGETQYF
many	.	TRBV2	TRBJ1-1	TGTGCCAGCAGTGCCGGCCTGAACACTGAAGCTTTCTTT	CASSAGLNTEAFF
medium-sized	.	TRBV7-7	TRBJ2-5	TGTGCTAGCAGCTTAGTTGGGCCGGGGCAAGAGACCCAGTACTTC	CASSLVGPGQETQYF
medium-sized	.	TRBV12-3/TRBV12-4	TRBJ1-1	TGTGCCAGCGGAAGATGGGCCCTGGAGATAGCTTTCTTT	CASGRWALEIAFF
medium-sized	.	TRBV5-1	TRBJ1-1	TGCGCCAGCAGCATCCGGAGGACAAGCACTGAAGCTTTCTTT	CASSIRRTSTEAFF